This TCR beta chain was recorded in a study of blood T cell repertoires in COVID-19 (TCRdb year 2020). About the full investigation: Samples covering the acute and convalescent phases of COVID-19 were provided by collaborators in the United States, Italy and Spain. Samples came from the ongoing ImmuneRACE study (first 160 participants) plus 1,254 subjects from 6 global collaborators. Deeply sampled blood TCRbeta repertoires from subjects exposed to, actively infected with, or recovered from COVID-19 were included in the dataset. Where available, HLA class I and class II types were taken from metadata supplied by the sample provider and were not determined by assay-based typing. The prospective study material was composed of cDNA or gDNA derived from T cells, B-cell-depleted T cells, or PBMCs. A de-identified subject ID, COVID-19 status, age in years and sex were almost always included in the sample metadata. The repertoires were released in a freely available public database meant as a resource for research on the immune response to SARS-CoV-2. What the research found in general, with its limitations: The quantity of clinical and demographic metadata differed by source and by participant and was supplied without curation.

The collaborating institutions used their own protocols to collect whole blood in K2EDTA tubes. For TCRbeta analysis, collaborator samples were shipped as frozen whole blood, as isolated PBMCs, or as DNA extracted from either sample type. TCRbeta CDR3 regions were amplified from genomic DNA by means of the immunoSEQ Assay, a bias-controlled multiplex PCR. Concerning the study's data processing: Nucleated cell counts per sample were estimated from amplification of reference gene primers within the assay. To quantify the absolute abundance of each unique TCRbeta CDR3 rearrangement, sequence reads were collapsed and filtered. For each sample, productive Simpson clonality was calculated as the square root of Simpson's diversity index across productive rearrangements. This is the immuneACCESS table as TCRdb keeps it, with only in-frame sequences that have V and J called. A part of the clones is gone; compared with another copy, unresolved V genes explain less than half, and the rest is unexplained. V, J and clone size are those of that table, while D and trimming were read from the DNA. The sample includes more than 85,000 clones, with around 80% observed a single time. The ten top clones hold roughly 25% of the sample.

This clone was counted only a few times. Its recognized antigen is unknown. One base away there is no much larger clone; base qualities are not given. CDR1 and CDR2, looked up from the germline V gene (reference sequence), are SEHNR and FQNEAQ. Trimming leaves V shorter by 9 bases and J shorter by 4 bases, with the junction holding 9 bases beyond the gene matches. The CDR3 starts with the cysteine, ends with the valine, and has 14 residues. The only DNA kept is the CDR3, 42 bases in frame from the first base. This clonotype originated in a man aged 55 to 70 with acute or convalescent COVID-19. Sequencing was performed on peripheral blood. Recombination joined TRBV7-9 with TRBJ2-7; 10 of the junction bases match TRBD1. CDR3 reads: CASQLGGQGYEQYV. In nucleotide form, the sequence is TGTGCCAGTCAATTAGGGGGACAGGGGTACGAGCAGTACGTC.